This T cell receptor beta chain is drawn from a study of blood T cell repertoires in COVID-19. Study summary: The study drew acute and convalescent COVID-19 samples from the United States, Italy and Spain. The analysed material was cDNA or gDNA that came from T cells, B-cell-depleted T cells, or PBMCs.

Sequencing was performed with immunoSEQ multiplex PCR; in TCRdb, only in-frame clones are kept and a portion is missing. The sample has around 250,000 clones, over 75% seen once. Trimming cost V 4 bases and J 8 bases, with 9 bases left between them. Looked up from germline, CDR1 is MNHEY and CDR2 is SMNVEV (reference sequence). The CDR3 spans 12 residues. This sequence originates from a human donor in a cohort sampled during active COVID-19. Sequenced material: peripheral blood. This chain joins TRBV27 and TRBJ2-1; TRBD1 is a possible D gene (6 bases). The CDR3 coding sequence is TGTGCCAGCAGTTCTGGGGGCGATGAGCAGTTCTTC. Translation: CASSSGGDEQFF.